This TCR beta chain was retrieved from a study of regulatory T cells in long-lasting Graves disease. Study at large: Over-5-year antithyroid drug use with positive TSH receptor antibodies defined persistent Graves' disease in the study.

This clonotype was seen more than once but under ten times. Its matching antigen is unknown. The study's findings and limits: When disease was persistent, TRBV28, TRBJ1-2 and TRBJ2-5 were the favored segments.

Time point described: persistent/refractory GD, antithyroid drugs over 5 years with positive TRAb. From PBMCs, RNA was extracted and then used to make the TCR library. An endocrinology department in Xi'an, China, recruited the patients. Germline V gene lookup returns CDR1 LNHDA and CDR2 SQIVND (reference sequence). The CDR3 length is 17 residues. Combining iRepertoire HTBI primers with Arm-PCR of CDR3 regions, the authors built TCR beta libraries. TCRdb analysed the multiplex PCR reads with MiXCR anew, one entry per CDR3 protein. The data show roughly 300,000 distinct CDR3 sequences, around a fifth seen once.

The chain has TRBV19 and TRBJ2-5, with 14 nucleotides matching TRBD2. The J call may be incorrect, as the DNA end agrees better with TRBJ2-1. The clonotype comes from a female donor with Graves disease. The sample consisted of peripheral blood mononuclear cells (PBMCs), taken when the disease was refractory, from a patient treated with antithyroid drugs. The CDR3 DNA sequence: TGTGCCAGTAGTATAGGACTAGCGGGAGGGATTTACAATGAGCAGTTCTTC. Protein product: CASSIGLAGGIYNEQFF.